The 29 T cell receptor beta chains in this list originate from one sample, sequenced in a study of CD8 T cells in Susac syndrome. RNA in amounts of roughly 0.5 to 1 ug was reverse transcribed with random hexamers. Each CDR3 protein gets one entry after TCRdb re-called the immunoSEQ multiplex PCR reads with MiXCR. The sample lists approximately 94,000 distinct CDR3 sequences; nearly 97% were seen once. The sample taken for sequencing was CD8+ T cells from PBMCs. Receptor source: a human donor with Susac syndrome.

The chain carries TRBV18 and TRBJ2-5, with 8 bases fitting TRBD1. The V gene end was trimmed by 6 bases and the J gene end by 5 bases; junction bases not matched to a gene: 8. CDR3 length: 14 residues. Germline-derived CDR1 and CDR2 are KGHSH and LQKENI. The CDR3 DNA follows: TGTGCCAGCTCGGAACGGACAGGGCGGGAGACCCAGTACTTC. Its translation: CASSERTGRETQYF.

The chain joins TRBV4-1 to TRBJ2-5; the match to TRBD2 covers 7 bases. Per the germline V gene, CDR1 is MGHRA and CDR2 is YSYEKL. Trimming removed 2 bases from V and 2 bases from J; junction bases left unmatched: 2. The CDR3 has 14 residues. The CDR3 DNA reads TGCGCCAGCAGCCAACCCGGGGGGCAAGAGACCCAGTACTTC. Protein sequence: CASSQPGGQETQYF.

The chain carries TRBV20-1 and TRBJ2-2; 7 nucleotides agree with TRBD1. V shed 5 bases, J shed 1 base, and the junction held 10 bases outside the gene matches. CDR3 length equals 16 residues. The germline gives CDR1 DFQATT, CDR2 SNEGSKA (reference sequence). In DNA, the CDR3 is TGCAGTGCTCCCGCCCCCGGGACAGAGAACACCGGGGAGCTGTTTTTT. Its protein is CSAPAPGTENTGELFF.

CDR3 in amino acids: CASSLTGAGEQYF. The CDR3 DNA sequence: TGTGCCAGCAGCCTCACAGGGGCTGGCGAGCAGTACTTC. The chain combines TRBV7-3 with TRBJ2-7; TRBD1 aligns across 7 bases. Losses at the gene ends were 5 bases for V and 6 bases for J; bases not matched to a gene: 7. The germline V gene has CDR1 SGHTA and CDR2 FQGTGA. The CDR3 has 13 amino acids.

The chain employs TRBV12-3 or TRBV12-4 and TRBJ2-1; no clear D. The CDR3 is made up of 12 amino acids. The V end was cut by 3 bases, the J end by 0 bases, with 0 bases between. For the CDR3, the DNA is TGTGCCAGCAGTTTCTCCTACAATGAGCAGTTCTTC. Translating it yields CASSFSYNEQFF.

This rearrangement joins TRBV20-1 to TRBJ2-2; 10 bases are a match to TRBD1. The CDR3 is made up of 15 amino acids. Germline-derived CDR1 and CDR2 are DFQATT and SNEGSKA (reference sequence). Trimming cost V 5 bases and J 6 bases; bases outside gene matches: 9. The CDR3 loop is CSASPTGGASGELFF. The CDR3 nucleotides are TGCAGTGCTTCCCCGACAGGGGGCGCGTCCGGGGAGCTGTTTTTT.

As DNA, the CDR3 is TGTGCCAGCAGTTACTCTACAGTAGGAGAGACCCAGTACTTC. This translates into CASSYSTVGETQYF. This chain connects TRBV6-5 to TRBJ2-5; D is unresolved. The germline gives CDR1 MNHEY, CDR2 SVGAGI. The V end was cut by 0 bases, the J end by 4 bases, with 9 bases between. CDR3 size: 14 residues.

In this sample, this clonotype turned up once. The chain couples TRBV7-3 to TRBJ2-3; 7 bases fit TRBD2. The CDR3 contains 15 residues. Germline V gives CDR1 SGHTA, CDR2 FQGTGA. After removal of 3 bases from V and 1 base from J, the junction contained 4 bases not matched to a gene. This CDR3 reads CASSFSGLGTDTQYF. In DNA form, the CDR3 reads TGTGCCAGCAGCTTTAGCGGGTTAGGCACAGATACGCAGTATTTT.

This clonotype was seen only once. The CDR3 is CASSTTSRNYGYTF. CDR3 nucleotide sequence: TGTGCCAGCTCAACCACATCCAGAAACTATGGCTACACCTTC. The chain carries TRBV18 and TRBJ1-2; D not resolved. The germline V gene has CDR1 KGHSH and CDR2 LQKENI. Trimming stripped 5 bases from V and 2 bases from J, with 12 bases between. This CDR3 comprises 14 residues.

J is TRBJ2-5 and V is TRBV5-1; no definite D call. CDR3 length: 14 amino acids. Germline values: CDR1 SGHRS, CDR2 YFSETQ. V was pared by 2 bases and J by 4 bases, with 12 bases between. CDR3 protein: CASSFGEIGETQYF. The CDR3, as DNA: TGCGCCAGCAGCTTCGGTGAAATTGGAGAGACCCAGTACTTC.

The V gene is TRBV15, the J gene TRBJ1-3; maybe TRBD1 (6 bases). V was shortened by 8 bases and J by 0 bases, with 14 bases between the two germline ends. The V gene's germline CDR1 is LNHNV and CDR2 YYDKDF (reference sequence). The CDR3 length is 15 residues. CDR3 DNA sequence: TGTGCCACCGGTGGAGGGGGGACCTCTGGAAACACCATATATTTT. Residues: CATGGGGTSGNTIYF.

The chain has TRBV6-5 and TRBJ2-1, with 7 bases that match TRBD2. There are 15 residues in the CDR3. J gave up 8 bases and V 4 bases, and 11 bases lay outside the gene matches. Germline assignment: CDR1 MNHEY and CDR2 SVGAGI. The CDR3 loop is CASSSSSGISHEQFF. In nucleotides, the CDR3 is TGTGCCAGCAGTTCTTCCAGCGGGATATCCCATGAGCAGTTCTTC.

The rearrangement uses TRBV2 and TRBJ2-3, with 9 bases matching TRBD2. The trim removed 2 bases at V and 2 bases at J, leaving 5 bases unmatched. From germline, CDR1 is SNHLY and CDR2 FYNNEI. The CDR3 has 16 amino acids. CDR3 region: CASSERLAGHTDTQYF. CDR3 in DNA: TGTGCCAGCAGTGAACGGCTAGCGGGACACACAGATACGCAGTATTTT. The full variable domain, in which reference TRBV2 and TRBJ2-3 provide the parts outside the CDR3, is EPEVTQTPSHQVTQMGQEVILRCVPISNHLYFYWYRQILGQKVEFLVSFYNNEISEKSEIFDDQFSVERPDGSNFTLKIRSTKLEDSAMYFCASSERLAGHTDTQYFGPGTRLTVL.

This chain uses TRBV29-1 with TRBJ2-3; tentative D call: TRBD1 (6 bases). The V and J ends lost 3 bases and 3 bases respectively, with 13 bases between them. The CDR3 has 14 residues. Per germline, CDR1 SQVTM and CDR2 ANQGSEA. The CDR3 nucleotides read TGCAGCGTTGACGATAGGGGGATGACAGATACGCAGTATTTT. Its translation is CSVDDRGMTDTQYF.

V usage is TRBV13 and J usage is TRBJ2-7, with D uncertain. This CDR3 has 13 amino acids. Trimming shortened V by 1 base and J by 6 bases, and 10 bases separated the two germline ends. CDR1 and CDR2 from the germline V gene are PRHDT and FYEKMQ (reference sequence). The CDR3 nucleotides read TGTGCCAGCAGCTTAGATTTTCCTGGCGAGCAGTACTTC. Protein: CASSLDFPGEQYF.

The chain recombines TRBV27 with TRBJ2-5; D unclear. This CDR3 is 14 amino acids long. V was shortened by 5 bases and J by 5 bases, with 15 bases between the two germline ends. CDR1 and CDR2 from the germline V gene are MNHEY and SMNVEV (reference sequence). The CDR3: CASSHRAVDETQYF. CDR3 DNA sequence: TGTGCCAGCAGTCACCGGGCCGTAGACGAGACCCAGTACTTC.

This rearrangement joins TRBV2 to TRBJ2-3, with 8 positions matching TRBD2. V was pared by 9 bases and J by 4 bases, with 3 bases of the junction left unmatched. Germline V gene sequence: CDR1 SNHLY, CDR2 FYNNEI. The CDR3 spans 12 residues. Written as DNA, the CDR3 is TGTGCCAGGGGACTAGTGGCAGATACGCAGTATTTT. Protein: CARGLVADTQYF.

This chain's CDR3 is CASIGTGGKYEQYF. The CDR3 bases are TGTGCCAGCATTGGGACGGGAGGTAAATACGAGCAGTACTTC. The rearrangement uses TRBV28 and TRBJ2-7; 7 positions match TRBD2. The CDR3 sequence is 14 residues long. V shed 7 bases, J shed 4 bases, and the junction held 10 bases outside the gene matches. Germline CDR1 and CDR2: MDHEN and SYDVKM.

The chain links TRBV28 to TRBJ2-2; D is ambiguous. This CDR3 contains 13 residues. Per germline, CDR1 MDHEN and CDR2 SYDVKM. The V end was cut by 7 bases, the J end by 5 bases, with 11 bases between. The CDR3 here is CASKVAATGELFF. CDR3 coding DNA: TGTGCCAGCAAGGTAGCAGCAACCGGGGAGCTGTTTTTT. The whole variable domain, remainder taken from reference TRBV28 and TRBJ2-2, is DVKVTQSSRYLVKRTGEKVFLECVQDMDHENMFWYRQDPGLGLRLIYFSYDVKMKEKGDIPEGYSVSREKKERFSLILESASTNQTSMYLCASKVAATGELFFGEGSRLTVL.

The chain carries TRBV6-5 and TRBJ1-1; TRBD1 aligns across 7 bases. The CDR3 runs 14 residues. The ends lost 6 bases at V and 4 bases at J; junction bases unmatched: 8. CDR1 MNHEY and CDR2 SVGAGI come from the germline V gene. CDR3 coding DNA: TGTGCCAGCAGGCCCGGGACAGACTTCACTGAAGCTTTCTTT. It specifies CASRPGTDFTEAFF.

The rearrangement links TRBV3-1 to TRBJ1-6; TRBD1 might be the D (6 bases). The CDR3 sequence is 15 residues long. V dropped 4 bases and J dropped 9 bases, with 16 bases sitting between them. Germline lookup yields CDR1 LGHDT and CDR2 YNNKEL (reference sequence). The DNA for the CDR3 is TGTGCCAGCAGCCCCCGTGTGGGGGCGCTTTCACCCCTCCACTTT. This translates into CASSPRVGALSPLHF.

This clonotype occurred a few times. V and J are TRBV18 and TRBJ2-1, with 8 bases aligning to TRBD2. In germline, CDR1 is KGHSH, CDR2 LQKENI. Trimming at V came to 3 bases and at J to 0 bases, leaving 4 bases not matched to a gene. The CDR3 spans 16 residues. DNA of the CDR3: TGTGCCAGCTCACCCACTAGCGGAAGCTCCTACAATGAGCAGTTCTTC. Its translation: CASSPTSGSSYNEQFF.

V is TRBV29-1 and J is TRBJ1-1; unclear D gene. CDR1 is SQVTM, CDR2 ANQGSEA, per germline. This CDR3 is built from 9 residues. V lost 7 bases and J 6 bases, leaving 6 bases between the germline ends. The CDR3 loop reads CSDGAEAFF. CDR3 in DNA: TGCAGCGACGGGGCTGAAGCTTTCTTT.

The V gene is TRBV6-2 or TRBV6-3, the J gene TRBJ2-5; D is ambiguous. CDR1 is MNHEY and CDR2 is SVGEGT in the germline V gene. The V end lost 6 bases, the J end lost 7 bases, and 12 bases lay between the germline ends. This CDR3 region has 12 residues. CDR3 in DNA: TGTGCCAGCAGCCCTCCGTCGGGGACCCAGTACTTC. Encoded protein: CASSPPSGTQYF.

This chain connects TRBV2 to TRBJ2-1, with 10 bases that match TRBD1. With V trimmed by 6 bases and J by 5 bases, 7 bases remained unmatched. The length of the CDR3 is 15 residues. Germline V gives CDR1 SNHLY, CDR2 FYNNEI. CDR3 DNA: TGTGCCAGCAGGTTGGACAGGGGGTCCAACAATGAGCAGTTCTTC. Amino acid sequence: CASRLDRGSNNEQFF.

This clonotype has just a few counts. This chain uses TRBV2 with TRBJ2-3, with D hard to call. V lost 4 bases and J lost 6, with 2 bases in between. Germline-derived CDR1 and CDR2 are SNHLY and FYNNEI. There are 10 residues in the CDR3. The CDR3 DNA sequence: TGTGCCAGCAGTGTGGATACGCAGTATTTT. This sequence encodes CASSVDTQYF.

CDR3 protein: CASSQGLRQQYF. The CDR3 coding sequence is TGTGCCAGCAGCCAAGGATTGCGGCAGCAGTACTTC. This chain connects TRBV14 to TRBJ2-7; D gene unclear. The CDR3 is 12 residues long. Germline loops: CDR1 SGHDN, CDR2 FVKESK. The V end was cut by 1 base, the J end by 8 bases, with 9 bases between. The variable domain in full, with the rest retrieved from reference TRBV14 and TRBJ2-7, is EAGVTQFPSHSVIEKGQTVTLRCDPISGHDNLYWYRRVMGKEIKFLLHFVKESKQDESGMPNNRFLAERTGGTYSTLKVQPAELEDSGVYFCASSQGLRQQYFGPGTRLTVT.

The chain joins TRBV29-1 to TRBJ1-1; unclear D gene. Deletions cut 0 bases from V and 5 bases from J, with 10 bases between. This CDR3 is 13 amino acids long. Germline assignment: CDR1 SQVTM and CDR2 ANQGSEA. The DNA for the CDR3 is TGCAGCGTTGAAGATCGGGGTACAACTGAAGCTTTCTTT. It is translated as CSVEDRGTTEAFF.

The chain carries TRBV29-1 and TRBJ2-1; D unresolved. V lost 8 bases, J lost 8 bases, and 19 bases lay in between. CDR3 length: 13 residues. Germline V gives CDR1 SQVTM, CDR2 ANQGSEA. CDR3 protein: CSTLGYPSDEQFF. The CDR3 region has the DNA TGCAGCACCTTGGGGTATCCCTCGGATGAGCAGTTCTTC.